The 26 T cell receptor beta chains below were found in one sample sequenced in a study of cytomegalovirus exposure and HLA in healthy donors. PCR was performed using 60 Vbeta and 13 Jbeta primers. The data were produced by immunoSEQ multiplex PCR, yet TCRdb's version contains in-frame clones alone and is incomplete. The profile shows 170,000 or so clones, approximately 80% of them singletons. The sample consisted of PBMCs. These receptors came from a woman between 45 and 65 years old in good health and CMV-seropositive.

This chain connects TRBV19 to TRBJ1-5; 7 bases map to TRBD1. This CDR3 has 15 residues. Per the germline V gene, CDR1 is LNHDA and CDR2 is SQIVND (reference sequence). Unmatched junction bases numbered 8, after V lost 5 bases and J lost 4 bases. The CDR3 sequence: CASSLRGQHNQPQHF. CDR3 DNA: TGTGCCAGTAGTCTAAGGGGACAGCATAATCAGCCCCAGCATTTT.

The rearrangement joins TRBV5-1 to TRBJ2-3, with D unresolved. CDR1 and CDR2 (germline): SGHRS, YFSETQ. Deletions cut 4 bases from V and 5 bases from J, with 11 bases between. The CDR3 extends over 13 amino acids. CDR3 amino acids: CASSGSPGDTQYF. DNA for the CDR3: TGCGCCAGCAGCGGGTCGCCGGGAGATACGCAGTATTTT.

V is TRBV21-1 and J is TRBJ1-1; the D call in the table, TRBD1, was not verified against the DNA. TRBV21-1 is termed a pseudogene. The CDR3 extends over 16 amino acids. CDR3 protein: CASSKARRGSNTEAFF. The CDR3 DNA is TGTGCCAGCAGCAAAGCGCGAAGGGGATCGAACACTGAAGCTTTCTTT.

V usage is TRBV7-2 and J usage is TRBJ1-5; 8 bases are shared with TRBD1. With V trimmed by 1 base and J by 0 bases, 11 bases remained unmatched. The CDR3 contains 19 residues. In germline, CDR1 is SGHTA, CDR2 FQGNSA. In nucleotides, the CDR3 is TGTGCCAGCAGCTTAGTCCCACCGACAGGGGCGGATAGCAATCAGCCCCAGCATTTT. Protein: CASSLVPPTGADSNQPQHF. Together with reference TRBV7-2 and TRBJ1-5, the CDR3 gives the full variable domain: GAGVSQSPSNKVTEKGKDVELRCDPISGHTALYWYRQSLGQGLEFLIYFQGNSAPDKSGLPSDRFSAERTGGSVSTLTIQRTQQEDSAVYLCASSLVPPTGADSNQPQHFGDGTRLSIL.

V and J are TRBV4-3 and TRBJ1-1, with D unclear. V dropped 4 bases and J dropped 0 bases, with 9 bases sitting between them. This CDR3 contains 14 residues. Germline V gives CDR1 LGHNA, CDR2 YSLEER. The CDR3 reads CASSPERVNTEAFF. The CDR3 DNA sequence: TGCGCCAGCAGCCCCGAGAGGGTGAACACTGAAGCTTTCTTT.

The chain employs TRBV29-1 and TRBJ2-1; 7 bases are a match to TRBD1. Germline V gene lookup returns CDR1 SQVTM and CDR2 ANQGSEA. CDR3 length: 14 residues. V gave up 5 bases and J gave up 9 bases; unmatched junction bases: 13. CDR3 protein: CSVPPPTGYGEQFF. The CDR3 region has the DNA TGCAGCGTTCCCCCTCCGACAGGGTACGGTGAGCAGTTCTTC.

This chain links TRBV28 with TRBJ2-1; TRBD2 aligns across 8 bases. V was pared by 5 bases and J by 5 bases, with 8 bases of the junction left unmatched. This CDR3 spans 15 amino acids. The germline gives CDR1 MDHEN, CDR2 SYDVKM. The CDR3 bases are TGTGCCAGCAGTCCCAGCGGGAGTAGGAACAATGAGCAGTTCTTC. The encoded protein is CASSPSGSRNNEQFF.

This clone came up once. The chain carries TRBV4-3 and TRBJ2-1, with TRBD2 as a possible D gene (6 bases). The CDR3 has 16 residues. The V end was cut by 3 bases, the J end by 2 bases, with 14 bases between. Per the germline V gene, CDR1 is LGHNA and CDR2 is YSLEER. CDR3 in amino acids: CASSQQPGVTYNEQFF. The CDR3 region has the DNA TGCGCCAGCAGCCAGCAGCCGGGGGTAACCTACAATGAGCAGTTCTTC.

This sequence joins TRBV6-1 and TRBJ1-1; D may be TRBD1 (6 bases). The V gene's germline CDR1 is MNHNS and CDR2 SASEGT. This CDR3 comprises 14 residues. Trimming shortened V by 2 bases and J by 7 bases, and 14 bases separated the two germline ends. CDR3 sequence reads: CASSEWGGPSEAFF. The DNA of the CDR3 is TGTGCCAGCAGTGAATGGGGGGGGCCGAGTGAAGCTTTCTTT.

The genes are TRBV5-6 and TRBJ2-3; 10 bases align to TRBD2. The germline CDR1 and CDR2 sequences are SGHDT and YYEEEE. With V trimmed by 7 bases and J by 6 bases, 5 bases remained unmatched. The CDR3 contains 13 residues. The CDR3 nucleotides are TGTGCCAGCGCCCCGACTAGCGGGGATACGCAGTATTTT. This translates into CASAPTSGDTQYF. The entire variable domain, with the rest obtained from reference TRBV5-6 and TRBJ2-3, is as follows: DAGVTQSPTHLIKTRGQQVTLRCSPKSGHDTVSWYQQALGQGPQFIFQYYEEEERQRGNFPDRFSGHQFPNYSSELNVNALLLGDSALYLCASAPTSGDTQYFGPGTRLTVL.

The J gene is TRBJ1-2, the V gene TRBV7-2; possible D gene TRBD1, 5 bases. From germline, CDR1 is SGHTA and CDR2 FQGNSA. This CDR3 comprises 13 residues. Trimming pared 7 bases from V and 6 bases from J, leaving 15 bases between. DNA of the CDR3: TGTGCCAGCACCCCCCTCCAGGGCCATGGCTACACCTTC. Translating it yields CASTPLQGHGYTF.

This clone has just a few counts. V gene TRBV9 combines with J gene TRBJ2-3; no firm D call. Trimming shortened V by 4 bases and J by 2 bases, and 11 bases separated the two germline ends. The germline gives CDR1 SGDLS, CDR2 YYNGEE. The CDR3 has 14 amino acids. Here the CDR3 reads CASSLNSFTDTQYF. As DNA, the CDR3 is TGTGCCAGCAGCCTAAACTCCTTCACAGATACGCAGTATTTT.

The chain carries TRBV18 and TRBJ1-6, with a tentative D call TRBD1 (6 bases). The ends were cut back, 5 bases at V and 2 bases at J, with 13 bases in the middle. The CDR3 contains 16 residues. Germline V gene sequence: CDR1 KGHSH, CDR2 LQKENI. The DNA for the CDR3 is TGTGCCAGCTCAGAGCGTCAGGGGACCTATAATTCACCCCTCCACTTT. Translation: CASSERQGTYNSPLHF.

The rearrangement joins TRBV7-2 to TRBJ1-4; 8 positions agree with TRBD1. Looked up from germline, CDR1 is SGHTA and CDR2 is FQGNSA. The CDR3 has 14 amino acids. V dropped 2 bases and J dropped 7; count of bases not matched to a gene: 3. In DNA form, the CDR3 reads TGTGCCAGCAGCTTACAGGGGGCGGGTGAAAAACTGTTTTTT. Protein product: CASSLQGAGEKLFF.

This clone was seen once. V and J are TRBV5-1 and TRBJ2-6; 8 nucleotides agree with TRBD1. Per the germline V gene, CDR1 is SGHRS and CDR2 is YFSETQ. This CDR3 has 19 residues. V lost 0 bases, J lost 0 bases, and 8 bases stayed unmatched. CDR3 loop: CASSLEARGLSSGANVLTF. The CDR3 DNA reads as TGCGCCAGCAGCTTGGAGGCCAGGGGGCTTAGCTCTGGGGCCAACGTCCTGACTTTC.

The chain employs TRBV11-3 and TRBJ2-1; 7 positions match TRBD2. This CDR3 region has 15 residues. Looked up from germline, CDR1 is SGHNT and CDR2 is YENEEA. The J segment lost 9 bases and the V segment lost 5 bases, leaving 13 bases of the junction unmatched. The CDR3 reads CASSPGGLVAPEQFF. The DNA of the CDR3 is TGTGCCAGCAGCCCCGGTGGACTAGTAGCTCCTGAGCAGTTCTTC.

The rearrangement links TRBV14 to TRBJ2-1; no clear D gene. V was trimmed by 4 bases and J by 1 base, leaving 11 bases between them. This CDR3 comprises 15 residues. Germline V CDR1 and CDR2: SGHDN, FVKESK. The CDR3 DNA reads as TGTGCCAGCAGCCCGCTAGGTATGTCCTACAATGAGCAGTTCTTC. Translation gives CASSPLGMSYNEQFF.

This chain links TRBV7-8 with TRBJ1-5; D is perhaps TRBD1 (5 bases). The CDR3 totals 15 residues. Looked up from germline, CDR1 is SGHVS and CDR2 is FQNEAQ. V was pared by 5 bases and J by 2 bases, with 13 bases between. CDR3 DNA sequence: TGTGCCAGCAGCCAACAGGTATTAGGCAATCAGCCCCAGCATTTT. Its protein product is CASSQQVLGNQPQHF. Filled out from reference TRBV7-8 and TRBJ1-5, the complete variable domain reads GAGVSQSPRYKVAKRGQDVALRCDPISGHVSLFWYQQALGQGPEFLTYFQNEAQLDKSGLPSDRFFAERPEGSVSTLKIQRTQQEDSAVYLCASSQQVLGNQPQHFGDGTRLSIL.

This sequence joins TRBV19 and TRBJ1-1, with D possibly matching TRBD1 (5 bases). This CDR3 spans 17 amino acids. The V and J ends lost 0 bases and 0 bases respectively, with 14 bases between them. CDR1 and CDR2 (germline): LNHDA, SQIVND (reference sequence). DNA for the CDR3: TGTGCCAGTAGTATAGAGGAGGGGCGAACTCTGAACACTGAAGCTTTCTTT. Its translation is CASSIEEGRTLNTEAFF.

The V call is TRBV11-3, the J call TRBJ2-7; D gene ambiguous. This CDR3 spans 14 amino acids. Trimming stripped 2 bases from V and 2 bases from J, with 10 bases between. The V gene's germline CDR1 is SGHNT and CDR2 YENEEA. As DNA, the CDR3 is TGTGCCAGCAGCTTAAATCTCCCCCCCTACGAGCAGTACTTC. Its protein product is CASSLNLPPYEQYF.

This chain joins TRBV9 and TRBJ2-3; 10 nucleotides line up with TRBD1. The CDR3 totals 14 residues. Per the germline V gene, CDR1 is SGDLS and CDR2 is YYNGEE. Unmatched junction bases numbered 3, after V lost 2 bases and J lost 6 bases. CDR3 amino acids: CASSVTGGSDTQYF. The CDR3 DNA is TGTGCCAGCAGCGTGACAGGGGGCTCCGATACGCAGTATTTT.

In this sample, this clone turned up a few times. V and J are TRBV9 and TRBJ2-2, with a tentative D call TRBD1 (5 bases). Trimming pared 5 bases from V and 2 bases from J, leaving 10 bases between. CDR3 length: 14 residues. Per germline, CDR1 SGDLS and CDR2 YYNGEE. Here the CDR3 DNA reads TGTGCCAGCAGGTTGGGGCCAAACACCGGGGAGCTGTTTTTT. Residues: CASRLGPNTGELFF.

This rearrangement joins TRBV11-3 to TRBJ1-1; D might be TRBD1 (6 bases). Trimming took 5 bases from V and 1 from J, leaving 8 bases between them. The CDR3 spans 13 residues. Germline CDR1 SGHNT, CDR2 YENEEA. The CDR3 here is CASSPGQNTEAFF. The CDR3 coding sequence is TGTGCCAGCAGCCCGGGACAGAACACTGAAGCTTTCTTT. Based on the CDR3 plus reference TRBV11-3 and TRBJ1-1, the full variable domain is EAGVVQSPRYKIIEKKQPVAFWCNPISGHNTLYWYLQNLGQGPELLIRYENEEAVDDSQLPKDRFSAERLKGVDSTLKIQPAELGDSAVYLCASSPGQNTEAFFGQGTRLTVV.

The V gene is TRBV5-1, the J gene TRBJ2-3, with a weak D call TRBD1 (5 bases). Trimming took off 3 bases at V and 4 bases at J, with 12 bases between the two ends. CDR1 and CDR2 from the germline V gene are SGHRS and YFSETQ. The CDR3 consists of 14 residues. The CDR3 region is CASSSADSPDTQYF. DNA of the CDR3: TGCGCCAGCAGCTCAGCCGACAGCCCAGATACGCAGTATTTT.

The chain couples TRBV5-1 to TRBJ1-5; D gene unclear. This CDR3 contains 13 residues. Looked up from germline, CDR1 is SGHRS and CDR2 is YFSETQ. Between the trimmed V and J ends, which lost 4 bases and 7 bases, there was a span of 12 bases. The CDR3 region is CASSTSEGQPQHF. The DNA of the CDR3 is TGCGCCAGCAGCACCTCAGAGGGCCAGCCCCAGCATTTT.

The rearrangement joins TRBV5-5 to TRBJ2-5, with 9 bases lining up with TRBD1. V was pared by 0 bases and J by 5 bases, with 5 bases of the junction left unmatched. Germline V gene sequence: CDR1 SGHKS, CDR2 YYEKEE (reference sequence). This CDR3 spans 15 amino acids. The CDR3 DNA is TGTGCCAGCAGCTTGGATGGGACAGGGTCGGAGACCCAGTACTTC. Translating it yields CASSLDGTGSETQYF.